This T cell receptor (beta chain) was captured by sequencing in a study of OX40 agonist ivuxolimab in advanced cancers. For context, the study as a whole: Ivuxolimab was a fully human IgG2 agonistic monoclonal antibody targeting the costimulatory receptor OX40 (CD134). The point of sequencing TCRbeta in the periphery was to test whether ivuxolimab changed TCR sequence diversity and drove clonal T-cell expansion. Patients were allowed to have had prior anti-PD-1, anti-PD-L1 or anti-CTLA-4 therapy, and more than 35% of the dose-escalation patients had been treated with checkpoint inhibitors. The monotherapy dose-escalation portion (N ≈ 50 patients) of the phase I ivuxolimab trial is reported in the paper. Of the 50 to 55 dose-escalation patients, hepatocellular carcinoma was present in roughly 19, melanoma in roughly 15, renal cell carcinoma in 9 and head and neck cancer in 9. Partial responses were achieved by three dose-escalation patients, of whom one had hepatocellular carcinoma and two had cutaneous melanoma. Intravenous ivuxolimab was administered to patients every 2 weeks at six dose levels: 0.01, 0.1, 0.3, 1.5, 3 and 10 mg/kg. A male proportion of roughly 85% and a mean age of around 60 years, ranging from 23 to 79, were recorded for the dose-escalation cohort.

The CDR1 and CDR2 encoded by the germline V gene are SGHTA and FQGNSA. The cysteine opens and the phenylalanine closes a CDR3 of 14 amino acids. CDR3 DNA is the only sequence kept; it has 42 bases, read in frame from the first base. Ends trimmed: V by 3 bases, J by 3 bases; bases unmatched to a gene: 2. On this clone: What this receptor recognizes is not known. No base qualities exist here, and no much larger clone lies one base off it.

Patients with autoimmune disease history or receiving systemic immunosuppression were excluded from the trial. Peripheral blood for TCR sequencing was collected from all dose cohorts at baseline, on cycle 4 day 1, and on cycle 7 day 1. The samples were drawn from a first-in-human, open-label, multicenter phase I dose-escalation trial of ivuxolimab. The trial enrolled adults with locally advanced or metastatic head and neck squamous cell, hepatocellular, melanoma or renal cell carcinoma. CD4+ and CD8+ T cells were sorted separately from peripheral blood before TCR sequencing. For sequencing of the TCRbeta CDR3 region, genomic DNA was extracted from the sorted cells. The immunoSEQ Assay was used to sequence the TCRbeta CDR3 regions. TCRdb retrieved this table from immuneACCESS and kept in-frame rearrangements only. Not all clones are present; in checked studies, unresolved V genes account for under half, and no reason is known for the remainder. In this sample the table shows under 85,000 clones, nearly 95% of which occur a single time. The ten largest make up roughly 20% of the sample.

What the authors observed across the whole study: In the 0.1-3.0 mg/kg groups, partial responders had among the lowest normalized peripheral clonal expansion, particularly in CD8+ T cells. Low levels of normalized T-cell clonal expansion were also seen in some patients who did not respond. On average, CD8+ T cells showed more expanded clones than CD4+ T cells after ivuxolimab. The antigen specificity of the peripheral T cells that underwent clonal expansion was not determined. At doses of 0.1 to 3.0 mg/kg, clonal expansion of both CD4+ and CD8+ blood T cells was observed from baseline to week 6.

The origin of this receptor is an adult with an advanced solid tumor such as melanoma, head and neck, liver or kidney cancer. The chain is assembled from TRBV7-2 and TRBJ2-1; the junction holds 7 bases that match TRBD2. This material consisted of CD4+ or CD8+ T cells sorted from blood, taken in a trial of the OX40 agonist ivuxolimab. The sequenced DNA is TGTGCCAGCAGCTTCGGGGGGATCTACAATGAGCAGTTCTTC. Translated, this is CASSFGGIYNEQFF.